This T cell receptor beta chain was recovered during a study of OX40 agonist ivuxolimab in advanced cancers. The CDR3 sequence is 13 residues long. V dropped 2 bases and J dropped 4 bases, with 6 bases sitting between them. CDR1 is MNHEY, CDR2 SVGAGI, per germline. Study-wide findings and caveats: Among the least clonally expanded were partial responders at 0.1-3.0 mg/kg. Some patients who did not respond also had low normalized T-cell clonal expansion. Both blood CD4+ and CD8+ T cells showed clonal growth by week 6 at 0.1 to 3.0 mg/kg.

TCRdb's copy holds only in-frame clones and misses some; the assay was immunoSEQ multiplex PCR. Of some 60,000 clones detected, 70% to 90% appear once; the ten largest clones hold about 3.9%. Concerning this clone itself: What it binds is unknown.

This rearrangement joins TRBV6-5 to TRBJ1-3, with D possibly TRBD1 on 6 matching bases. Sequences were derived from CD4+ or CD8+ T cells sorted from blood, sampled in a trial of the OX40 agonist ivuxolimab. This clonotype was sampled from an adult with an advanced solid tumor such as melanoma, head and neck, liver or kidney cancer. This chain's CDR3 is CASSYGTGNTIYF. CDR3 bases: TGTGCCAGCAGTTACGGGACAGGAAACACCATATATTTT.